The next 7 T cell receptor beta chains were all read from a single sample in a study of breast tumors, draining lymph nodes, adjacent tissues. One entry per CDR3 protein results from TCRdb running MiXCR on the multiplex PCR reads. Found here are about 230,000 distinct CDR3 sequences, roughly 30% of them singletons; the top ten hold 1.2% to 1.5%. Axillary draining lymph nodes of breast cancer patients supplied the node samples. Input material: axillary lymph node tissue. The source of these receptors is a female donor with breast cancer. Some clones in this sample may be carry-over from other donors' samples.

Many counts were recorded for this clonotype. V and J are TRBV5-5 and TRBJ2-2, with 7 bases that match TRBD2. CDR3 length: 16 residues. Germline CDR1 reads SGHKS; CDR2 reads YYEKEE (reference sequence). V lost 4 bases and J lost 4; bases outside the gene matches: 10. The DNA for the CDR3 is TGTGCCAGCAGCGTCTCTTGGCGGGAGTTCACCGGGGAGCTGTTTTTT. This translates into CASSVSWREFTGELFF.

This clonotype was counted many times. The genes are TRBV4-3 and TRBJ2-5, with D possibly called TRBD1 or TRBD2 (5 bases each). The V gene lost 0 bases and the J gene lost 6 bases, with 8 bases spanning the gap. This CDR3 has 13 amino acids. Germline V lookup: CDR1 LGHNA, CDR2 YSLEER. DNA for the CDR3: TGCGCCAGCAGCCAAGATTGGGGGAAGACCCAGTACTTC. Translating gives CASSQDWGKTQYF.

The gene calls are TRBV7-3 and TRBJ2-1; 7 bases agree with TRBD2. The CDR3 has 18 residues. CDR1 and CDR2 from the germline V gene are SGHTA and FQGTGA. V lost 2 bases to trimming and J lost 9 bases; unmatched junction nucleotides: 19. The CDR3 DNA is TGTGCCAGCAGCTTACCTGCGACTGGTAGTGGGAGGGCCCCTGAGCAGTTCTTC. This sequence encodes CASSLPATGSGRAPEQFF.

This clonotype was seen at least ten times. The gene calls are TRBV4-1 and TRBJ2-3; no firm D call. V gave up 0 bases and J gave up 2 bases, with 15 bases separating them. CDR1 is MGHRA, CDR2 YSYEKL, per germline. CDR3 length equals 17 residues. Written as DNA, the CDR3 is TGCGCCAGCAGCCAAGACCCTTTTGGGCGGTTCACAGATACGCAGTATTTT. Its translation: CASSQDPFGRFTDTQYF.

This clonotype was picked up many times. The junction does not match germline at one end; this may be a read error. J is TRBJ2-3 and V is TRBV4-2; 8 nucleotides agree with TRBD2. The CDR3 has 14 amino acids. From germline, CDR1 is LGHNA and CDR2 YNFKEQ. CDR3 in amino acids: CANSPQLAEDTQYF. The CDR3 region has the DNA TGTGCCAACAGCCCACAACTAGCGGAAGATACGCAGTATTTT.

This clonotype has a count of ten or more. The J gene is TRBJ2-5, the V gene TRBV5-1; D is unclear. The CDR3 loop spans 14 amino acids. V lost 4 bases, J lost 1 base, and 11 bases lay in between. Germline V gene data show CDR1 as SGHRS and CDR2 as YFSETQ. Here the CDR3 DNA reads TGCGCCAGCAGCCGCGGACCAGGCCAAGAGACCCAGTACTTC. It is translated as CASSRGPGQETQYF.

Only a few counts were recorded for this clonotype. A much larger clone is a single base away; this may be a read error. The rearrangement uses TRBV5-1 and TRBJ2-1; no definite D call. V lost 2 bases and J 9 bases, leaving 18 bases between the germline ends. The length of the CDR3 is 15 residues. Germline V gives CDR1 SGHRS, CDR2 YFSETQ. The CDR3 sequence is CASSFGQLDPSEQFF. The CDR3 nucleotides are TGCGCCAGCAGCTTCGGGCAGTTGGACCCCAGTGAGCAGTTCTTC.